This T cell receptor beta chain derives from a study of cytomegalovirus exposure and HLA in healthy donors. A remark on this clone: What it binds is not known.

This PCR relied on a set of 60 Vbeta primers and 13 Jbeta primers. Original handling: Approximately 12 million of the about 80 million unique TCR beta chains counted in a later analysis were shared. Clones were sequenced by immunoSEQ multiplex PCR, and TCRdb holds only the in-frame ones, with some missing. The V and J calls and clone size come from that table; D and trimming were worked out from the DNA. The data show 150,000 to 200,000 clones, 80% to 85% seen once. General study findings and limits: Later analysis demonstrated an association between a missense DCLRE1C variant and TCR beta V- and J-gene trimming.

V dropped 4 bases and J dropped 4 bases, with 7 bases sitting between them. The CDR3 has 13 amino acids. Germline-derived CDR1 and CDR2 are MGHDK and SYGVNS. The V call is TRBV25-1, the J call TRBJ1-4, with no clear D. Material for sequencing was PBMCs. The sequence was obtained from a man between 35 and 55 years old in good health and CMV-seropositive. CDR3 bases: TGTGCCAGCAGTGGGCTCAGTAATGAAAAACTGTTTTTT. Protein product: CASSGLSNEKLFF.